This record covers a single T cell receptor beta chain. Its target is not known. V was clipped by 5 bases and J by 6 bases, with 20 bases between them. The length of the CDR3 is 16 residues. From germline, CDR1 is SEHNR and CDR2 FQNEAQ (reference sequence). This record belongs to a study of cytomegalovirus exposure and HLA in healthy donors. Study-level findings and limits: TCR beta chain V- and J-gene trimming was linked, in a later analysis, to a missense variant in DCLRE1C. In a later analysis, HLA-associated TCR beta chains were more clonally expanded than equally common others.

Donors were ostensibly healthy at sampling, although undocumented immune exposures were probable. Researchers ran the PCR with 60 Vbeta and 13 Jbeta primers. The protocol was immunoSEQ multiplex PCR, while the TCRdb copy is restricted to in-frame clones and leaves out a portion. This sample yields fewer than 80,000 clones, of which 65% to 70% are seen a single time; about 6.9% belongs to the top ten. The TCR originated in a woman aged 45-65 years in good health and CMV-seropositive. The chain links TRBV7-9 to TRBJ2-1; D may be TRBD1 (6 bases). Specimen: PBMCs. The chain's CDR3 is CASSTSDPARGNEQFF. The CDR3 nucleotides are TGTGCCAGCAGCACTTCGGACCCGGCCAGGGGCAATGAGCAGTTCTTC.